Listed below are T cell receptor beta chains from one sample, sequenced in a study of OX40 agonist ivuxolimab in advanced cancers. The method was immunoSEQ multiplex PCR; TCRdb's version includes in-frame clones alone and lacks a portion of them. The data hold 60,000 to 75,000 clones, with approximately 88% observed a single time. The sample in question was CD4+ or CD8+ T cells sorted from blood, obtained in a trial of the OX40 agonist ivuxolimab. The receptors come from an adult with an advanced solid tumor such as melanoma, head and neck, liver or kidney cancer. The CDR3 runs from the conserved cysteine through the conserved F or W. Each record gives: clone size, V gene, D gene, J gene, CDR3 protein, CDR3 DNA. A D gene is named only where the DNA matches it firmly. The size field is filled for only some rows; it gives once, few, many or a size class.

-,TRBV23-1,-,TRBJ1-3,CASSPPGLSLLGASGNTIYF,TGCGCCAGCAGTCCCCCGGGATTGAGCCTATTAGGGGCCTCTGGAAACACCATATATTTT
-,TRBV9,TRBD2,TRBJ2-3,CASSGRTSGPDTQYF,TGTGCCAGCAGCGGGCGGACTAGCGGGCCAGATACGCAGTATTTT
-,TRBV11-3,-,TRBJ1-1,CASSVAQATEAFF,TGTGCCAGCAGCGTAGCCCAGGCGACTGAAGCTTTCTTT
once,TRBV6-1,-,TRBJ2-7,CASGSGDLYEQYF,TGTGCCAGCGGCTCCGGGGACTTATACGAGCAGTACTTC
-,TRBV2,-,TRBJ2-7,CASRPREYEQYF,TGTGCCAGCAGACCCAGGGAATACGAGCAGTACTTC
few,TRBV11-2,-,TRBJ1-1,CASSSGGSEAFF,TGTGCCAGCTCCTCGGGGGGGTCGGAGGCTTTCTTT
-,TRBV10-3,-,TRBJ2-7,CAISRGLGSDYEQYF,TGTGCCATCAGCCGGGGCTTGGGGTCAGACTACGAGCAGTACTTC
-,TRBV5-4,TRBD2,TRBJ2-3,CASSTKRGGTDTQYF,TGTGCCAGCAGCACCAAGCGGGGGGGCACAGATACGCAGTATTTT
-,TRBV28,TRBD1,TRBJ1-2,CASSLSSGQGADGYTF,TGTGCCAGCAGTTTGTCTTCGGGACAGGGGGCGGATGGCTACACCTTC
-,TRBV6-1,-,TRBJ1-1,CASRSLNTEAFF,TGTGCCAGCAGGTCCCTGAACACTGAAGCTTTCTTT
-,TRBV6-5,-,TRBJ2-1,CASRTPRGEQFF,TGTGCCAGCCGGACTCCGCGGGGTGAGCAGTTCTTC
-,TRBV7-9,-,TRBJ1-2,CASSFRGGYTF,TGTGCCAGCAGCTTCAGGGGAGGCTACACCTTC
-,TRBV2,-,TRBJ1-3,CASKTAGVDTIYF,TGTGCCAGCAAAACAGCAGGGGTTGACACCATATATTTT
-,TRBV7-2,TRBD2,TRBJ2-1,CASSLVPAGGGWNEQFF,TGTGCCAGCAGCTTAGTTCCAGCGGGGGGCGGGTGGAATGAGCAGTTCTTC
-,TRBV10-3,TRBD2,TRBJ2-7,CAISDLRREGSEQYF,TGTGCCATCAGTGACCTTCGCAGGGAGGGGAGCGAGCAGTACTTC
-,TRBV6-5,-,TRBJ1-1,CASRITANTEAFF,TGTGCCAGCAGAATAACAGCGAACACTGAAGCTTTCTTT
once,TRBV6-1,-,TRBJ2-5,CASLQGQETQYF,TGTGCCAGCCTACAGGGCCAAGAGACCCAGTACTTC
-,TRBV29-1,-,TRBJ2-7,CSVRGSSYEQYF,TGCAGCGTTCGTGGATCCTCCTACGAGCAGTACTTC
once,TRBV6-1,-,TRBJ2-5,CASSAPVEETQYF,TGTGCCAGCAGTGCCCCCGTTGAGGAGACCCAGTACTTC
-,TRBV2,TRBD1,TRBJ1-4,CASSQSGTGGIRVEKLFF,TGTGCCAGCAGCCAATCCGGGACAGGGGGCATCAGGGTCGAAAAACTGTTTTTT
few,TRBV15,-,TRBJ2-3,CATSRVQGIGTDTQYF,TGTGCCACCAGCAGAGTGCAAGGAATTGGCACAGATACGCAGTATTTT
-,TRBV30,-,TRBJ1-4,CAWSVLKGRGEKLFF,TGTGCCTGGAGTGTACTTAAGGGGCGAGGTGAAAAACTGTTTTTT
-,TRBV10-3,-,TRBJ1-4,CAISDPRVEYEKLFF,TGTGCCATCAGTGATCCCAGGGTCGAGTATGAAAAACTGTTTTTT
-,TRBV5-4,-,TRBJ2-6,CASSQDWTNPRANVLTF,TGTGCCAGCAGCCAAGACTGGACCAATCCTCGGGCCAACGTCCTGACTTTC
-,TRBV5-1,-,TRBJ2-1,CASSLVGFGEFF,TGCGCCAGCAGCTTGGTGGGCTTTGGGGAGTTCTTC
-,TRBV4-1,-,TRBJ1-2,CASSQGTVYGYTF,TGCGCCAGCAGCCAAGGGACAGTCTATGGCTACACCTTC
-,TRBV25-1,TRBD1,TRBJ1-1,CASRGQANTEAFF,TGTGCCAGCCGGGGACAGGCGAACACTGAAGCTTTCTTT
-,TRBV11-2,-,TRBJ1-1,CASSSTANTEAFF,TGTGCCAGCAGCAGTACAGCGAACACTGAAGCTTTCTTT
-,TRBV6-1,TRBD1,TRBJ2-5,CASRETGVLETQYF,TGTGCCAGCAGGGAGACAGGGGTCTTAGAGACCCAGTACTTC
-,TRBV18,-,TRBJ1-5,CASSPRRDNQPQHF,TGTGCCAGCTCACCCCGCCGGGACAATCAGCCCCAGCATTTT
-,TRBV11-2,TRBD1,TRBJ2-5,CASSLEGPGTGGRETQYF,TGTGCCAGCAGCTTAGAGGGGCCCGGGACAGGGGGCAGAGAGACCCAGTACTTC
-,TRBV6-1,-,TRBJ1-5,CAVRDSEQPQHF,TGTGCCGTCAGGGATTCTGAACAGCCCCAGCATTTT
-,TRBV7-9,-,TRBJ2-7,CASSLNNYEQYF,TGTGCCAGCAGCTTGAACAACTACGAGCAGTACTTC
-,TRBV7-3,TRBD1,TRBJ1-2,CASSVDRGGSGYTF,TGTGCCAGCAGCGTTGACAGGGGAGGTAGTGGCTACACCTTC
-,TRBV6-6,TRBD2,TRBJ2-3,CASSYSRGGPDTQYF,TGTGCCAGCAGTTACTCGCGGGGGGGCCCAGATACGCAGTATTTT
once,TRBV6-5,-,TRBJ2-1,CASTRLSYNEQFF,TGTGCCAGCACTAGGCTCTCCTACAATGAGCAGTTCTTC
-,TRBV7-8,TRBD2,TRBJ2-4,CASSRRLAGGPSNIQYF,TGTGCCAGCAGCCGAAGACTAGCGGGAGGGCCGTCGAACATTCAGTACTTC
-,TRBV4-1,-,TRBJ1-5,CASSLGTSWYQPQHF,TGCGCCAGCAGCCTGGGGACTTCGTGGTATCAGCCCCAGCATTTT
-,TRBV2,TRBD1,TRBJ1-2,CASSERQGYGYTF,TGTGCCAGCAGTGAGAGACAGGGCTATGGCTACACCTTC
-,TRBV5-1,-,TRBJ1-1,CASSSPLNTEAFF,TGCGCCAGCAGCTCACCATTGAACACTGAAGCTTTCTTT
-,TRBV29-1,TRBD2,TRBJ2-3,CSARTSGGADTQYF,TGCAGCGCTAGGACTAGCGGGGGTGCAGATACGCAGTATTTT
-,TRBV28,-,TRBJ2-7,CASSSRQFASYEQYF,TGTGCCAGCAGTTCCCGACAGTTCGCATCCTACGAGCAGTACTTC
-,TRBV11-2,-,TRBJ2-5,CASSLPSQETQYF,TGTGCCAGCAGCTTACCCAGCCAAGAGACCCAGTACTTC
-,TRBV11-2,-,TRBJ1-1,CASSPRATRAFF,TGTGCCAGCAGCCCCCGGGCCACTAGAGCTTTCTTT
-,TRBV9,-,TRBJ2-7,CASSGTGAYEQYF,TGTGCCAGCAGCGGGACCGGGGCCTACGAGCAGTACTTC
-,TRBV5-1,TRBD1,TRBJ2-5,CASSLATGAEETQYF,TGCGCCAGCAGCTTGGCGACAGGGGCGGAAGAGACCCAGTACTTC
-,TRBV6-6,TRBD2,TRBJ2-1,CASSYGWTSGNDEQFF,TGTGCCAGCAGTTACGGGTGGACTAGCGGGAATGATGAGCAGTTCTTC
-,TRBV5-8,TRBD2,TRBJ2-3,CASSPGLANTDTQYF,TGTGCCAGCAGCCCCGGACTAGCCAACACAGATACGCAGTATTTT